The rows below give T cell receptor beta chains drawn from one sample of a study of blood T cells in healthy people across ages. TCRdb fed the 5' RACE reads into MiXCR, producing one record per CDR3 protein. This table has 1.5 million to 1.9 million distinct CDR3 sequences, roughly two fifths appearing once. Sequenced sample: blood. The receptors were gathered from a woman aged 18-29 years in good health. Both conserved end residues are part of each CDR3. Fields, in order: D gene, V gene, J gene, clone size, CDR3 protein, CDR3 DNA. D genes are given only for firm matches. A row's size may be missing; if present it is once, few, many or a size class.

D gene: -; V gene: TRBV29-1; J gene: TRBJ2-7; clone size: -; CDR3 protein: CSVTAGSGSQEQYF; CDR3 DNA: TGCAGCGTGACAGCCGGGTCCGGGTCGCAGGAGCAGTACTTC
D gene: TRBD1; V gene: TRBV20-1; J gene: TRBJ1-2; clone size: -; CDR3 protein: CSARLTQGAFSYGYTF; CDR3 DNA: TGCAGTGCTAGACTTACACAGGGGGCGTTCTCGTATGGCTACACCTTC
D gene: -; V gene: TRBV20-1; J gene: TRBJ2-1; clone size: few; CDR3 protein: CSARDKGRTIFNEQFF; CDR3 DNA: TGCAGTGCTAGAGATAAAGGCAGGACCATTTTTAATGAGCAGTTCTTC
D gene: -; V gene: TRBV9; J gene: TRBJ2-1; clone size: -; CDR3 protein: CASSVWGRNSYNEQFF; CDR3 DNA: TGTGCCAGCAGCGTATGGGGGCGGAACTCCTACAATGAGCAGTTCTTC
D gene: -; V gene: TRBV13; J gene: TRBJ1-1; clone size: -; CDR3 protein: CASSPPQRLNTEAFF; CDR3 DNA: TGTGCCAGCAGCCCCCCCCAACGACTGAACACTGAAGCTTTCTTT
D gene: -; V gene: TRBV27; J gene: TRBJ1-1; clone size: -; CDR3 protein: CASSLNRNRNTEAFF; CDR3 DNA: TGTGCCAGCAGTTTAAACAGGAATCGGAACACTGAAGCTTTCTTT
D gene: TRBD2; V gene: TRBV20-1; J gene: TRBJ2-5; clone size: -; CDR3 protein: CSAALGGLEETQYF; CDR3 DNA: TGCAGTGCGGCTCTGGGGGGGTTAGAAGAGACCCAGTACTTC
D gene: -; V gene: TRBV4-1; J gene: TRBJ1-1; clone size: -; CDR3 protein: CASSQVPGDNTEAFF; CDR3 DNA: TGCGCCAGCAGCCAAGTCCCTGGAGACAACACTGAAGCTTTCTTT
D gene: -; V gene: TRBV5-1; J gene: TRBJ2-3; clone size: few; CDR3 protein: CASSLEGRQGTDTQYF; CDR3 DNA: TGCGCCAGCAGCTTGGAGGGGCGGCAAGGCACAGATACGCAGTATTTT
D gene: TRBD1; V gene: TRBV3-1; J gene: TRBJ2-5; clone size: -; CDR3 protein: CATQQTGIQETQYF; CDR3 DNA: TGTGCCACACAACAGACAGGGATCCAAGAGACCCAGTACTTC
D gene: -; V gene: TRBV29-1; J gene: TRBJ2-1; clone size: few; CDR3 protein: CSVMGTLWNEQFF; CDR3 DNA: TGCAGCGTTATGGGGACGCTGTGGAATGAGCAGTTCTTC
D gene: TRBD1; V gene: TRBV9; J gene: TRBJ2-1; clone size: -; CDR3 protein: CASSTYRDRSSYNEQFF; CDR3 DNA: TGTGCCAGCAGCACATATAGGGACAGGAGCTCCTACAATGAGCAGTTCTTC
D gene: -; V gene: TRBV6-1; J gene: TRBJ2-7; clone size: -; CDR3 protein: CASSEGRGTYEQYF; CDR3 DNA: TGTGCCAGCAGTGAAGGGAGGGGTACCTACGAGCAGTACTTC
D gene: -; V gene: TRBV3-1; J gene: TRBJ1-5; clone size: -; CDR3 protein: CASSTGSESNQPQHF; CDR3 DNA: TGTGCCAGCAGCACAGGGAGCGAAAGCAATCAGCCCCAGCATTTT
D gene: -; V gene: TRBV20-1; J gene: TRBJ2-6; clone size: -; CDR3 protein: CSAGDPLSGANVLTF; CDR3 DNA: TGCAGTGCTGGAGATCCACTGTCTGGGGCCAACGTCCTGACTTTC
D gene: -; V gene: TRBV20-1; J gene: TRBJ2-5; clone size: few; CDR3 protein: CSARRNQETQYF; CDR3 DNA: TGCAGTGCTAGAAGGAACCAAGAGACCCAGTACTTT
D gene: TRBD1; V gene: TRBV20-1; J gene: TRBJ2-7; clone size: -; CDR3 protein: CSASTGQVGVYNEQYF; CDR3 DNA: TGCAGTGCTAGTACTGGACAGGTGGGAGTTTACAATGAGCAGTACTTC
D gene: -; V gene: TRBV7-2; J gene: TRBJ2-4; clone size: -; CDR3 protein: CASSRDFGIQYF; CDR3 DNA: TGTGCCAGCAGCCGGGACTTTGGCATTCAGTACTTC
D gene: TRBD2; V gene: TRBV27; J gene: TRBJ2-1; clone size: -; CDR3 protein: CASSPKTSGSSYNEQFF; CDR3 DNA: TGTGCCAGCAGTCCAAAGACTAGCGGAAGCTCCTACAATGAGCAGTTCTTC
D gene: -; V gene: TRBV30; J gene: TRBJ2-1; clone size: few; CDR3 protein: CAWTHGVYNEQFF; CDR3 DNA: TGTGCCTGGACCCACGGGGTCTACAATGAGCAGTTCTTC
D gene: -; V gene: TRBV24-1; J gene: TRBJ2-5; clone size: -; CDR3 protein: CATSDFTGRVDEQYF; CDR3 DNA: TGTGCCACCAGTGATTTTACCGGGAGAGTAGATGAGCAGTACTTC
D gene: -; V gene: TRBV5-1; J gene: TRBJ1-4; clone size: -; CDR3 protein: CASSLAGNLRANEKLFF; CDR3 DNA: TGCGCCAGCAGCTTGGCCGGGAATCTGAGGGCTAATGAAAAACTGTTTTTT
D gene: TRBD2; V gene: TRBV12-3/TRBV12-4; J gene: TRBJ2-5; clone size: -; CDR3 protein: CASSLYLAGTQETQYF; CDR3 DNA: TGTGCCAGCAGTTTATATCTAGCGGGGACCCAAGAGACCCAGTACTTC
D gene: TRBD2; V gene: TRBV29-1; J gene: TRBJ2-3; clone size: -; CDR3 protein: CSVESTSVSWDTQYF; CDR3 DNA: TGCAGCGTTGAGTCGACTAGCGTTTCTTGGGATACGCAGTATTTT
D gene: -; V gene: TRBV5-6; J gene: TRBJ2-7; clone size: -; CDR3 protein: CASSSVRADYNEQYF; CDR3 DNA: TGTGCCAGCAGCTCGGTTAGGGCGGACTACAATGAGCAGTACTTC
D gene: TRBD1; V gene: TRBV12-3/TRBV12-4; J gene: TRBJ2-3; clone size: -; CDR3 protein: CASSSTRGLGGTQYF; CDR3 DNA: TGTGCCAGCAGTTCAACCAGGGGGCTGGGAGGTACGCAGTATTTT
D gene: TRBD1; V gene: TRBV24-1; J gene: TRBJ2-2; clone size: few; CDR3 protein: CATNTGQGDGELFF; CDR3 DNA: TGTGCCACCAATACGGGACAGGGGGACGGGGAGCTGTTTTTT
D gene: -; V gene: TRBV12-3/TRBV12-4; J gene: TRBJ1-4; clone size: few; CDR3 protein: CASTPGRVEKLFF; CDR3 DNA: TGTGCCAGCACCCCCGGACGGGTGGAAAAACTGTTTTTT
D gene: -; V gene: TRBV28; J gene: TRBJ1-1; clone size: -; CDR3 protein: CASSTPAGEAFF; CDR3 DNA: TGTGCCAGCAGTACCCCCGCGGGTGAAGCTTTCTTT
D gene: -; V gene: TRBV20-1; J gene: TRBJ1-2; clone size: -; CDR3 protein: CSAFRDRYFYGYTF; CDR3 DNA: TGCAGTGCCTTCCGGGACCGCTATTTCTATGGCTACACCTTC
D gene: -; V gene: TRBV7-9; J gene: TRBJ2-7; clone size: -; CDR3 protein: CASSDSDTYNEQYF; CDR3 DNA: TGTGCCAGCAGCGATAGTGACACTTACAATGAGCAGTACTTC
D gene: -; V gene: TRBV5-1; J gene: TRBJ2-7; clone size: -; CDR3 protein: CASSLAGREHEQYF; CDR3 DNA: TGCGCCAGCAGCTTGGCCGGCAGGGAGCACGAGCAGTACTTC
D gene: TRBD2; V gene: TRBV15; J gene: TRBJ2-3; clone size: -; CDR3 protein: CATSNRDPLAGKTDTQYF; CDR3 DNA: TGTGCCACCAGCAACAGAGACCCACTAGCGGGGAAAACAGATACGCAGTATTTT
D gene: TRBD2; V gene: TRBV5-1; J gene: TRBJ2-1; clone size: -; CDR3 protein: CASSFGRSSYNEWYF; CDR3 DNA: TGCGCCAGCAGCTTCGGGAGGAGCTCCTACAATGAGTGGTACTTC
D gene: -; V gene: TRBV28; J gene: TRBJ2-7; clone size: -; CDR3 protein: CASSGLGGLPYNEQYF; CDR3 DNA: TGTGCCAGCAGCGGTTTGGGAGGACTACCCTACAATGAGCAGTACTTC
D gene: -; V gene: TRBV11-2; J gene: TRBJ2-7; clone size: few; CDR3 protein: CASSLNRDPTYEQYF; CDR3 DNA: TGTGCCAGCAGCTTAAACCGGGACCCCACTTACGAGCAGTACTTC
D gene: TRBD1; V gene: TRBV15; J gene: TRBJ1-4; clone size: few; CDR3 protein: CATSRGGTGSQRKLFF; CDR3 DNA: TGTGCCACCAGCAGAGGGGGGACAGGCTCCCAGCGAAAACTGTTTTTT
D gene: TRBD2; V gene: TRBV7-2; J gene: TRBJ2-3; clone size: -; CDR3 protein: CASSLGPGLGPDTQYF; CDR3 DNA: TGTGCCAGCAGCTTAGGCCCGGGACTAGGACCAGATACGCAGTATTTT
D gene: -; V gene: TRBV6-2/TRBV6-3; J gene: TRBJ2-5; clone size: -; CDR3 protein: CASSYAPWETQYF; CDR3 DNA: TGTGCCAGCAGTTACGCGCCTTGGGAGACCCAGTACTTC
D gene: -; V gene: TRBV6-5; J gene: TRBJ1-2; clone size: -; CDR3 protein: CAGSSRFGYTF; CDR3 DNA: TGTGCCGGCAGTTCGAGGTTTGGCTACACCTTC
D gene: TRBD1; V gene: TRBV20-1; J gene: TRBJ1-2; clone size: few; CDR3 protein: CSARDLPGQGGGSYGYTF; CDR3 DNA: TGCAGTGCTAGAGATTTACCGGGACAGGGAGGGGGATCCTATGGCTACACCTTC
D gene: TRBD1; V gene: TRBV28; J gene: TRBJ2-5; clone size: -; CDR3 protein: CASFDRAETQYF; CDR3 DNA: TGTGCCAGCTTTGACAGGGCGGAGACCCAGTACTTC
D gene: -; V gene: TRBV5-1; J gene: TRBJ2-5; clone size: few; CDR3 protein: CASSVAGPYERQYF; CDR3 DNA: TGCGCCAGCAGCGTAGCAGGACCCTACGAGCGGCAGTACTTC
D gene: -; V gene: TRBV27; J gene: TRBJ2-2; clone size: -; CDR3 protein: CASSFQGGHLLRNTGELFF; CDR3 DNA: TGTGCCAGCAGTTTCCAGGGGGGACATCTTCTAAGGAACACCGGGGAGCTGTTTTTT
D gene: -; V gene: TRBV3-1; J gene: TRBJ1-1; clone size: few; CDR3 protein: CASSQDRGYTEAFF; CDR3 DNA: TGTGCCAGCAGCCAAGATAGGGGGTACACTGAAGCTTTCTTT
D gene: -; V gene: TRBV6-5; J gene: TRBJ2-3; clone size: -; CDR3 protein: CASSEVYGVAGTQYF; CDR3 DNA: TGTGCCAGCAGTGAGGTTTATGGGGTGGCCGGTACGCAGTATTTT
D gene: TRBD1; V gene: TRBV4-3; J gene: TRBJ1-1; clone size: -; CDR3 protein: CASSTWTGGSEAFF; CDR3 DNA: TGCGCCAGCAGCACTTGGACAGGGGGCTCTGAAGCTTTCTTT
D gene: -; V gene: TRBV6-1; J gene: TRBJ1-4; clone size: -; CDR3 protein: CASKNRGGEKLFF; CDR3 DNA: TGTGCCAGCAAAAATAGGGGAGGAGAAAAACTGTTTTTT
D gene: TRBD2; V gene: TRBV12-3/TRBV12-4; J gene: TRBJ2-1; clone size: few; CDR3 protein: CASSLVAGGNNEQFF; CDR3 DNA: TGTGCCAGCAGTTTAGTAGCGGGGGGAAACAATGAGCAGTTCTTC
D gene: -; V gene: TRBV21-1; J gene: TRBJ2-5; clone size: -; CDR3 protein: CASSKAGPPQIRETQYF; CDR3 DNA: TGTGCCAGCAGCAAAGCAGGTCCCCCCCAAATTCGAGAGACCCAGTACTTC
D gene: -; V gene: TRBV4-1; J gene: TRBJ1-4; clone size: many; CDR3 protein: CASSLRQATNEKLFF; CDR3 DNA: TGCGCCAGCAGCCTCCGACAGGCAACTAATGAAAAACTGTTTTTT
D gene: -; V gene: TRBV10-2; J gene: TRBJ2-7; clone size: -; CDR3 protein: CASSLTPPAYEQYF; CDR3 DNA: TGCGCCAGCAGCCTGACCCCACCAGCCTACGAGCAGTACTTC
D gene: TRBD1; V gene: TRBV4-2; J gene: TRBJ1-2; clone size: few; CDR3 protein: CASSHLVMTGGPPGYTF; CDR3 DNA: TGTGCCAGCAGCCACCTCGTAATGACAGGGGGCCCTCCGGGCTACACCTTC
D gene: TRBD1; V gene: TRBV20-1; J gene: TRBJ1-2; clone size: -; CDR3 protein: CSAISGTGGTHGYTF; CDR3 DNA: TGCAGTGCCATCTCTGGGACAGGGGGGACGCATGGCTACACCTTC
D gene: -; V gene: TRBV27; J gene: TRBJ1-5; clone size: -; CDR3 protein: CASSLKLGSQPQHF; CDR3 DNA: TGTGCCAGCAGTTTAAAGCTGGGGAGCCAGCCCCAGCATTTT
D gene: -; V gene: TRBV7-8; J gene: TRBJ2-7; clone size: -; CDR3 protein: CDSSRFGTAYEQYF; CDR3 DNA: TGTGACAGCAGCCGTTTCGGGACTGCCTACGAGCAGTACTTC
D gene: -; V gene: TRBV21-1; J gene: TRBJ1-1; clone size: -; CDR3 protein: CASSKAECEERAEAFF; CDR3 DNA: TGTGCCAGCAGCAAAGCAGAATGTGAGGAACGCGCTGAAGCTTTCTTT
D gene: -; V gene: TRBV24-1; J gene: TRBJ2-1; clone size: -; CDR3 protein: CATSERTEASSYNEQFF; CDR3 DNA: TGTGCCACCAGTGAAAGGACGGAGGCCAGCTCCTACAATGAGCAGTTCTTC
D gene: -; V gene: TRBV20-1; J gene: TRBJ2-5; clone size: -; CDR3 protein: CSASQGQETQYF; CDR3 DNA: TGCAGTGCTAGTCAGGGGCAAGAGACCCAGTACTTC